This entry is about one T cell receptor beta chain. The antigen remains undetermined. This could be a read error, since a much larger clone is one nucleotide away. The sample belongs to a study of tumor-infiltrating lymphocytes in primary liver carcinoma. On the study more broadly: Donors had hepatocellular carcinoma or combined HCC and intrahepatic cholangiocarcinoma. Each of the growths was stage T1-T3 N0M0, extending roughly 4.2 to 11 cm across.

CDR3 length: 14 residues. The blood RNA (from unsorted whole blood) was obtained, and germline DNA was also extracted. Points from the study as a whole: Because the samples were bulk unsorted, the study did not compare CD4+ and CD8+ repertoires. Tumor tissue displayed a significantly greater top-250-clone fraction than blood (p = 0.039).

Using a constant-region primer together with ProtoScript II reverse transcriptase, TCR beta cDNA was made from around 500 ng of total RNA. What produced the TCR beta libraries was three nested multiplex PCR rounds using slightly modified ARM-PCR. Use of TRBV1-TRBV30 forward primers with a C-beta reverse primer characterized the first two PCR rounds, which lasted roughly 9 cycles each. One entry per CDR3 protein results from TCRdb running MiXCR on the multiplex PCR reads. The table shows about 200,000 distinct CDR3 sequences, with 65% occurring only once. The receptor was isolated from a woman aged 55-70 years with primary liver carcinoma and hepatitis B virus infection. V and J are TRBV12-3 or TRBV12-4 and TRBJ2-4, with D unclear. The sequenced sample was peripheral blood. The CDR3 is CASSLLVAKNIQHF. In DNA, the CDR3 is TGTGCCAGCAGTTTGTTAGTAGCCAAAAACATTCAGCACTTC.